This T cell receptor (beta chain) stems from a study of T cell responses to AZD1222 COVID-19 vaccine. Study-level results: Only 6 or 7 individuals given AZD1222 were seropositive at baseline.

Comment on this clone: No antigen is known for it.

The CDR3 covers 16 residues. V dropped 5 bases and J dropped 5; count of bases not matched to a gene: 10. Germline-derived CDR1 and CDR2 are MDHEN and SYDVKM. Assay used: immunoSEQ multiplex PCR; TCRdb lists only in-frame clones, some missing. The sample shows 90,000 to 100,000 clones, around 89% of them seen only once. The sample here was peripheral blood, taken on day 0 of AZD1222 vaccination. The rearrangement links TRBV28 to TRBJ2-5; 11 positions match TRBD2. The clonotype originates from an adult in good health. DNA of the CDR3: TGTGCCAGCAGTCCCGAACTAGCGGGAGTGTCGGAGACCCAGTACTTC. This encodes CASSPELAGVSETQYF.